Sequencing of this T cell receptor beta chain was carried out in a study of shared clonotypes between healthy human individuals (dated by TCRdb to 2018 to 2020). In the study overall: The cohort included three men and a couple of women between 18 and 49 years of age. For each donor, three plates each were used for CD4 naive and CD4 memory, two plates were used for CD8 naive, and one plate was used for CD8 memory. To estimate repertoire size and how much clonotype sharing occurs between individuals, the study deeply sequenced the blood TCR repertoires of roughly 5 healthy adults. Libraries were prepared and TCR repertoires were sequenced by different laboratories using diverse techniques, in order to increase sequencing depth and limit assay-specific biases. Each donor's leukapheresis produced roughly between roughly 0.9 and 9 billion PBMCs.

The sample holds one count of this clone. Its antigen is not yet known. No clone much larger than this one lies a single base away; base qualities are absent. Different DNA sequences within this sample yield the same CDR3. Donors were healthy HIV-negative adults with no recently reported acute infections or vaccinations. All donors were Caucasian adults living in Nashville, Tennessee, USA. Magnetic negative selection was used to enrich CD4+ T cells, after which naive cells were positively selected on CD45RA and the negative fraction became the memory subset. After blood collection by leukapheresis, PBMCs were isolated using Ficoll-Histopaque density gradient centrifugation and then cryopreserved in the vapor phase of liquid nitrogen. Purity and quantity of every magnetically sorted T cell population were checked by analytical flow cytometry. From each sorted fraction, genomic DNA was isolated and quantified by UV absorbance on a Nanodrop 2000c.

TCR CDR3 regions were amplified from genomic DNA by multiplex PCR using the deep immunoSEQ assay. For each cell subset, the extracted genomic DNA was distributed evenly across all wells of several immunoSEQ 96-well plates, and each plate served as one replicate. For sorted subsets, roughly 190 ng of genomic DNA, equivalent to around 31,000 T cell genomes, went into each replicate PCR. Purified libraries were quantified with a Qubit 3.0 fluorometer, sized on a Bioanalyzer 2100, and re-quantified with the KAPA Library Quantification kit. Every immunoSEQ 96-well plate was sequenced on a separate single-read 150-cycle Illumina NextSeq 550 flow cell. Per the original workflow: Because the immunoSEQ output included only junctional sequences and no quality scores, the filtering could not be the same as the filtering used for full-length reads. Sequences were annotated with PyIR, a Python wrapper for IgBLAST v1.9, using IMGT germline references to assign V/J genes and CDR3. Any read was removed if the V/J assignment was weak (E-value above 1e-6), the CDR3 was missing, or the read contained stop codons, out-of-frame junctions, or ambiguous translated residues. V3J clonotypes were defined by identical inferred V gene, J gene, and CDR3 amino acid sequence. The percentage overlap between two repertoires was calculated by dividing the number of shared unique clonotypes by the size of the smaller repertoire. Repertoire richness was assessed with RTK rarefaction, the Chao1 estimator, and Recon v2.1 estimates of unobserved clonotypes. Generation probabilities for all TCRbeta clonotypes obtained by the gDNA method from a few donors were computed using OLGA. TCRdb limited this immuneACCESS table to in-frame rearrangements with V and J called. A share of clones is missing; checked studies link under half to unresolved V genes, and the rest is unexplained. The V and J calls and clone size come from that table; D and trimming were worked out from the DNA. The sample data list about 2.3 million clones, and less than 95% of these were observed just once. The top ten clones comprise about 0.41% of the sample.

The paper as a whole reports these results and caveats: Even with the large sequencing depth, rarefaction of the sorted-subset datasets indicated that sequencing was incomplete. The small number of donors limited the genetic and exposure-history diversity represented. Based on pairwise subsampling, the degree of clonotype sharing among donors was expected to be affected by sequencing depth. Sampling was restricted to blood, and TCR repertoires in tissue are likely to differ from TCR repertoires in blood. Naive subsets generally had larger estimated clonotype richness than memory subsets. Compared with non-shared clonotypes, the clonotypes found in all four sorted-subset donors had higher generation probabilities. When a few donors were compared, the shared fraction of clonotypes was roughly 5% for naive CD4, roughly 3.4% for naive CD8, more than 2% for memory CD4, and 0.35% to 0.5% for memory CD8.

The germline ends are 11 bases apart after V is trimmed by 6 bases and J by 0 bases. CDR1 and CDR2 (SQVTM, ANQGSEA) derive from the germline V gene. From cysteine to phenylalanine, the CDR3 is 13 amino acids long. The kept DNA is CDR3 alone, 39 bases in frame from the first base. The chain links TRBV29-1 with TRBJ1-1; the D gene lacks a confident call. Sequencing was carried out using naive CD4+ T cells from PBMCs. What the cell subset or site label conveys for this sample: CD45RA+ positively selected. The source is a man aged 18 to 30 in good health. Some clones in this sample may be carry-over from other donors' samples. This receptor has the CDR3 CSVAGVMNTEAFF. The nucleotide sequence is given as TGCAGCGTCGCTGGGGTTATGAACACTGAAGCTTTCTTT.